This paragraph reports one TCR beta chain. This entry belongs to a study of blood T cell repertoires in COVID-19. Study details: PBMCs, B-cell-depleted T cells, or T cells were the source of the cDNA or gDNA that made up the material.

Authors' analysis steps: It was from reference gene primer amplification that nucleated cell counts were estimated. The repertoire was sequenced with immunoSEQ multiplex PCR; TCRdb's copy has only in-frame clones and lacks some. That table furnishes V, J and clone size, whereas the DNA furnished D and trimming. This sample has roughly 82,000 clones, with less than 95% found just once. The CDR3 consists of 12 residues. V was clipped by 5 bases and J by 7 bases, with 9 bases between them. CDR1 and CDR2 from the germline V gene are PRHDT and FYEKMQ (reference sequence). The V and J genes are TRBV13 and TRBJ2-1; no clear D gene. The TCR sequence derives from a woman aged 45-65 years in a cohort sampled during active COVID-19. Sequencing input: peripheral blood. Here the CDR3 DNA reads TGTGCCAGCAGCCCGCCCCAGAATGAGCAGTTCTTC. Translation: CASSPPQNEQFF. The whole variable domain, remainder taken from reference TRBV13 and TRBJ2-1, is AAGVIQSPRHLIKEKRETATLKCYPIPRHDTVYWYQQGPGQDPQFLISFYEKMQSDKGSIPDRFSAQQFSDYHSELNMSSLELGDSALYFCASSPPQNEQFFGPGTRLTVL.